Below are 20 T cell receptor beta chains sequenced from a single sample in a study of T-cell memory formation after mild COVID-19. TCRdb processed the 5' RACE reads anew with MiXCR; each CDR3 protein has one entry. The sample lists approximately 340,000 distinct CDR3 sequences; roughly 15% were seen once. The specimen was PBMCs or a T cell subset sorted from them (not recorded which). Every receptor here comes from a man between 18 and 29 years old who had mild COVID-19 (a few samples of this study predate the infection). Cell type and time point are not known.

The chain combines TRBV18 with TRBJ1-2; the D gene is possibly TRBD1 (6 bases). The CDR3 length is 14 residues. Between the trimmed V and J ends, which lost 2 bases and 5 bases, there was a span of 12 bases. Germline V CDR1 and CDR2: KGHSH, LQKENI. Here the CDR3 DNA reads TGTGCCAGCTCACCAACGGCAGGGGATTATGGCTACACCTTC. Its translation is CASSPTAGDYGYTF.

The table lists this clonotype with a few counts. This sequence joins TRBV20-1 and TRBJ1-6; TRBD1 agrees at 8 bases. The germline V gene encodes CDR1 DFQATT and CDR2 SNEGSKA (reference sequence). J gave up 2 bases and V 4 bases, and 4 bases lay outside the gene matches. The CDR3 is made up of 15 amino acids. The CDR3 nucleotides read TGCAGTGCTACCCAGGGGGCAACCTATAATTCACCCCTCCACTTT. Its translation is CSATQGATYNSPLHF.

DNA for the CDR3: TGTGCCAGCAGTTTAGCCGGCGGTAGATGGACCCAGTACTTC. Translating gives CASSLAGGRWTQYF. The rearrangement uses TRBV27 and TRBJ2-5; no reliable D call. The V end was cut by 2 bases, the J end by 7 bases, with 14 bases between. The CDR3 loop spans 14 amino acids. Germline V lookup: CDR1 MNHEY, CDR2 SMNVEV (reference sequence).

The rearrangement uses TRBV6-2 or TRBV6-3 and TRBJ2-7; D is unresolved. The germline CDR1 and CDR2 sequences are MNHEY and SVGEGT. This CDR3 is built from 12 residues. Trimming cost V 6 bases and J 6 bases, with 12 bases left between them. The CDR3 DNA is TGTGCCAGCAGCCGCGACGGACCCGAGCAGTACTTC. It is translated as CASSRDGPEQYF.

This clonotype came up many times. The chain uses TRBV28 and TRBJ2-1; the D is unclear. This CDR3 spans 12 amino acids. Germline V lookup: CDR1 MDHEN, CDR2 SYDVKM. Trimming left V 7 bases short and J 5 bases short, with 9 bases between. The CDR3 DNA sequence: TGTGCCAGCATGTGGGGAAACAATGAGCAGTTCTTC. Translated: CASMWGNNEQFF.

This clonotype was detected only a few times. The genes are TRBV12-5 and TRBJ2-5, with D uncertain. Trimming took 3 bases from V and 0 from J, leaving 2 bases between them. Germline CDR1 and CDR2: LGHNT and FRNRAP. CDR3 length: 12 amino acids. CDR3 protein: CASGFNQETQYF. The CDR3 bases are TGTGCTAGTGGTTTCAACCAAGAGACCCAGTACTTC.

The gene calls are TRBV7-6 and TRBJ2-3; D ambiguous. V lost 7 bases and J lost 2, with 13 bases in between. CDR1 and CDR2 (germline): SGHVS, FNYEAQ. CDR3 length equals 14 residues. CDR3: CASTHRVSTDTQYF. As DNA, the CDR3 is TGTGCCAGCACCCATCGGGTCTCCACAGATACGCAGTATTTT.

This clonotype has a handful of counts. V is TRBV19 and J is TRBJ1-3; D possibly corresponds to TRBD1 (6 bases). The CDR3 runs to 14 residues. Per germline, CDR1 LNHDA and CDR2 SQIVND (reference sequence). The ends were cut back, 8 bases at V and 4 bases at J, with 15 bases in the middle. CDR3 region: CASGTLSAGNTIYF. The DNA of the CDR3 is TGTGCCAGTGGGACACTCAGCGCAGGAAACACCATATATTTT.

V is TRBV5-1 and J is TRBJ2-7; D remains unclear. Trimming removed 5 bases at V and 3 bases at J, with 9 bases between. This CDR3 spans 12 amino acids. Per the germline V gene, CDR1 is SGHRS and CDR2 is YFSETQ. CDR3 loop: CASSSSFYEQYF. Here the CDR3 DNA reads TGCGCCAGCAGTTCCTCTTTCTACGAGCAGTACTTC.

This clonotype was recorded at least ten times. The V call is TRBV15, the J call TRBJ2-5, with unresolved D. CDR1 and CDR2 from the germline V gene are LNHNV and YYDKDF (reference sequence). The CDR3 loop spans 14 amino acids. Trimming left V 0 bases short and J 3 bases short, with 8 bases between. CDR3 nucleotides: TGTGCCACCAGCAGAGATGCGCAAGAAGAGACCCAGTACTTC. Translation: CATSRDAQEETQYF.

V gene TRBV10-3 combines with J gene TRBJ1-1; no clear D gene. CDR3 length equals 13 residues. The germline CDR1 and CDR2 sequences are ENHRY and SYGVKD. V was pared by 7 bases and J by 3 bases, with 12 bases between. The CDR3 loop reads CAIKTLRDTEAFF. CDR3 in DNA: TGTGCCATCAAGACCCTCCGGGACACTGAAGCTTTCTTT.

This sequence joins TRBV19 and TRBJ2-3; D is possibly TRBD1 (6 bases). Germline CDR1 and CDR2: LNHDA and SQIVND (reference sequence). With 7 bases removed from V and 0 bases from J, the gap between germline ends came to 11 bases. The CDR3 is 14 residues long. CDR3 nucleotides: TGTGCCAGTAAGGACAGTCCTAGCACAGATACGCAGTATTTT. Translation: CASKDSPSTDTQYF.

This sequence joins TRBV18 and TRBJ2-5; the match to TRBD2 covers 8 bases. J was trimmed by 3 bases and V by 2 bases; bases with no gene match: 5. Germline values: CDR1 KGHSH, CDR2 LQKENI. This CDR3 region has 15 residues. The CDR3 here is CASSPGRAGEETQYF. CDR3 coding DNA: TGTGCCAGCTCACCAGGACGAGCGGGGGAAGAGACCCAGTACTTC.

The chain combines TRBV18 with TRBJ1-6; unclear D gene. The CDR3 runs to 15 residues. Per germline, CDR1 KGHSH and CDR2 LQKENI. Trimming removed 2 bases from V and 4 bases from J, with 9 bases in between. The CDR3 DNA reads TGTGCCAGCTCACCAGCGGCCAGTTATAATTCACCCCTCCACTTT. This sequence encodes CASSPAASYNSPLHF.

By sample share, this clonotype is hyperexpanded (1% or more). V is TRBV12-3 or TRBV12-4 and J is TRBJ2-3, with a tentative D call TRBD2 (6 bases). CDR3 length: 14 amino acids. V was shortened by 3 bases and J by 6 bases, with 13 bases between the two germline ends. In DNA, the CDR3 is TGTGCCAGCAGTTTGGGCGGGGTAGGGGATACGCAGTATTTT. Residues: CASSLGGVGDTQYF.

This clonotype came up many times. The rearrangement joins TRBV6-2 or TRBV6-3 to TRBJ2-2, with 12 bases fitting TRBD1. The V segment lost 7 bases and the J segment 5 bases; nucleotides outside the gene matches: 5. The CDR3 consists of 15 residues. The germline gives CDR1 MNHEY, CDR2 SVGEGT. The CDR3 DNA is TGTGCCAGCAATTGGGACAGGGGGCTAACCGGGGAGCTGTTTTTT. Protein: CASNWDRGLTGELFF.

This clonotype was observed a few times. The chain uses TRBV29-1 and TRBJ1-2; TRBD1 matches at 7 bases. The germline V gene encodes CDR1 SQVTM and CDR2 ANQGSEA. V was pared by 3 bases and J by 6 bases, with 7 bases of the junction left unmatched. The CDR3 is made up of 13 amino acids. The CDR3 is CSVDPRQGHGYTF. The DNA of the CDR3 is TGCAGCGTTGACCCTAGACAGGGCCATGGCTACACCTTC.

This chain connects TRBV20-1 to TRBJ1-1, with D unresolved. V lost 3 bases and J 5 bases, leaving 19 bases between the germline ends. CDR3 length: 15 residues. Germline V gives CDR1 DFQATT, CDR2 SNEGSKA (reference sequence). The CDR3 DNA follows: TGCAGTGCTAGCCTGAGTTCAACCTCGTGGACTGAAGCTTTCTTT. This encodes CSASLSSTSWTEAFF.

The chain joins TRBV5-4 to TRBJ2-7; D remains unclear. The V and J ends lost 0 bases and 6 bases respectively, with 10 bases between them. The germline CDR1 and CDR2 sequences are SGHNT and YYREEE (reference sequence). The CDR3 runs to 13 residues. In nucleotides, the CDR3 is TGTGCCAGCAGCTTGGGGAGTACCCCCGAGCAGTACTTC. Its translation: CASSLGSTPEQYF.

The table lists this clonotype with a count of one. This chain connects TRBV5-1 to TRBJ2-3, with 13 bases aligning to TRBD2. This CDR3 region has 16 residues. Germline CDR1 and CDR2: SGHRS and YFSETQ. V was clipped by 4 bases and J by 5 bases; unmatched bases: 7. The DNA of the CDR3 is TGCGCCAGCAGCGTTGGACTAGCGGGGGATCTAGATACGCAGTATTTT. The encoded protein is CASSVGLAGDLDTQYF. Full variable domain (remainder filled in from reference TRBV5-1 and TRBJ2-3): KAGVTQTPRYLIKTRGQQVTLSCSPISGHRSVSWYQQTPGQGLQFLFEYFSETQRNKGNFPGRFSGRQFSNSRSEMNVSTLELGDSALYLCASSVGLAGDLDTQYFGPGTRLTVL.